The clone carrying this T cell receptor beta chain has more than one count but fewer than ten. Antigen unknown. RNA transcripts were the template for amplifying TCR beta CDR3 regions. HTBI primers were employed in a first-round RT-PCR of the TCR CDR3. MiXCR, applied by TCRdb to the multiplex PCR reads, yields one record per CDR3 protein. The data show 550,000 to 850,000 distinct CDR3 sequences, approximately 19% seen once. Blood dates from first hyperthyroidism diagnosis, before any ophthalmopathy symptoms. Germline loops: CDR1 GTSNPN, CDR2 SVGIG (reference sequence). V shed 5 bases and J 0 bases; nucleotides not matched to a gene: 6. The CDR3 has 15 amino acids. The entry originates in a study of T cells in Graves' hyperthyroidism and ophthalmopathy. General study results and limits: Blood shared most expanded thyroid clonotypes above 0.001. It was a median about 7.1 months before onset that the model predicted ophthalmopathy.

The sequencing input was blood. V and J are TRBV30 and TRBJ1-3, with 8 bases identical to TRBD1. The TCR comes from a woman between 50 and 59 years old with Graves' hyperthyroidism that later progressed to Graves' ophthalmopathy. CDR3 nucleotides: TGTGCCTGGGAAGGACAGGGTAGCTCTGGAAACACCATATATTTT. Translating gives CAWEGQGSSGNTIYF.